This T cell receptor (beta chain) emerged from a study of lymphopenia after photon versus proton radiotherapy. V lost 0 bases and J lost 0, with 11 bases in between. The CDR3 extends over 15 amino acids. CDR1 and CDR2 from the germline V gene are GTSNPN and SVGIG (reference sequence). This clone has a single count. Libraries were prepared by immunoSEQ multiplex PCR; TCRdb keeps only in-frame clonotypes and omits some of them. Of some 44,000 clones in the sample, over 80% were seen once. The TCR sequence derives from a woman in her 70s with pancreatic cancer. The V call is TRBV30, the J call TRBJ1-1; D is ambiguous. The source was peripheral blood, collected from a patient treated with proton-based radiotherapy. CDR3 DNA: TGTGCCTGGAGTGTACAGAGAACCTTGAACACTGAAGCTTTCTTT. This sequence encodes CAWSVQRTLNTEAFF.